This TCR beta chain was sequenced for a study of blood T cell repertoires in COVID-19. Across the study: In each case, the material was cDNA or gDNA derived from T cells, B-cell-depleted T cells, or PBMCs.

There are 15 residues in the CDR3. V lost 3 bases, J lost 7 bases, and 16 bases lay in between. The germline V gene has CDR1 SGHAT and CDR2 FQNNGV. Libraries were prepared by immunoSEQ multiplex PCR; TCRdb keeps only in-frame clonotypes and omits some of them. The table lists about 130,000 clones, about 85% of them singletons. This receptor was identified in a woman in her seventies with COVID-19, enrolled during active disease. V and J are TRBV11-2 and TRBJ2-1, with D maybe TRBD1 (6 bases). Sequencing was carried out using peripheral blood. The CDR3 DNA is TGTGCCAGCAGCTTGCAGGGGCCCTTGGGAAATGAGCAGTTCTTC. It encodes CASSLQGPLGNEQFF.